This TCR beta chain was identified in a study of blood T cells in healthy people across ages. Findings of the study overall: Bulk PBMC profiling left naive and antigen-experienced comparisons inconclusive.

Comment on this clonotype: The target antigen is unknown. A junction end diverges from the germline sequence, so it may reflect a read error.

The authors ran a second PCR of roughly 6 to 12 cycles using a sample-barcoded 5' primer and a J-beta primer mix. Each CDR3 protein gets one entry after TCRdb re-called the 5' RACE reads with MiXCR. The table records 1,300,000 or so distinct CDR3 sequences, approximately 59% of them present only once. This clonotype was sampled from a man aged 18 to 30 in good health. Sequenced: blood.

The CDR3 DNA sequence: TGTGCCGGCAGCCAAGAATGGACAGGGGGCACTGGAAACACCATATATTTT. It translates to CAGSQEWTGGTGNTIYF. This chain joins TRBV13 and TRBJ1-3, with TRBD1 identical over 11 bases. Looked up from germline, CDR1 is PRHDT and CDR2 is FYEKMQ (reference sequence). This CDR3 has 17 residues. Full variable domain (outside the CDR3, taken from reference TRBV13 and TRBJ1-3): AAGVIQSPRHLIKEKRETATLKCYPIPRHDTVYWYQQGPGQDPQFLISFYEKMQSDKGSIPDRFSAQQFSDYHSELNMSSLELGDSALYFCAGSQEWTGGTGNTIYFGEGSWLTVV.